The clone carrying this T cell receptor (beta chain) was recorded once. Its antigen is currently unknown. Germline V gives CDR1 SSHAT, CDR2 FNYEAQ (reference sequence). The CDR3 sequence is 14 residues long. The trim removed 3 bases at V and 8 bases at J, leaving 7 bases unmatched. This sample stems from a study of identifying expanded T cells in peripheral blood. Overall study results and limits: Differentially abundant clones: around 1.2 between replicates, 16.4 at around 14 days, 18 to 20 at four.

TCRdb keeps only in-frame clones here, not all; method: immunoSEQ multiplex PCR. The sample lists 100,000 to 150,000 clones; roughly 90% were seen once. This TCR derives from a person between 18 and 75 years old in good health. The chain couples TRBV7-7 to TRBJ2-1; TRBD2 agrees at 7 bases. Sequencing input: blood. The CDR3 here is CASSLGGTEDEQFF. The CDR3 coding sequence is TGTGCCAGCAGCTTGGGGGGGACCGAGGATGAGCAGTTCTTC.